Shown below are 20 T cell receptor beta chains from a single sample sequenced in a study of T cell responses to AZD1222 COVID-19 vaccine. Here immunoSEQ multiplex PCR was the method, and the copy in TCRdb shows in-frame clones only, minus some. This repertoire shows roughly 140,000 clones, approximately 89% found once; its top ten account for 3% to 4%. Sequencing used peripheral blood, obtained on day 0 of MenACWY control vaccination. The source is an adult in good health.

The gene calls are TRBV7-2 and TRBJ1-2; D is ambiguous. Germline values: CDR1 SGHTA, CDR2 FQGNSA. The V end lost 0 bases, the J end lost 10 bases, and 12 bases lay between the germline ends. There are 13 residues in the CDR3. The CDR3 nucleotides read TGTGCCAGCAGCTTAGCGGCGGCCCCTTACTACACCTTC. Translating it yields CASSLAAAPYYTF.

The V and J genes are TRBV2 and TRBJ2-7; TRBD2 is a possible D gene (6 bases). The CDR3 is 14 amino acids. The germline V and J ends were trimmed by 2 bases and 7 bases, with 15 bases remaining between them. Per the germline V gene, CDR1 is SNHLY and CDR2 is FYNNEI. The CDR3 bases are TGTGCCAGCAGTGAACAGTGGGTTCGGGGGGAGCAGTACTTC. Its translation: CASSEQWVRGEQYF.

The J gene is TRBJ2-1, the V gene TRBV29-1, with 8 bases that match TRBD2. Germline CDR1 is SQVTM and CDR2 is ANQGSEA. V trimming: 4 bases; J trimming: 3 bases; junction bases outside the gene matches: 8. CDR3 length equals 15 residues. CDR3 residues: CSVVPSGGHYNEQFF. In DNA form, the CDR3 reads TGCAGCGTTGTCCCAAGCGGGGGTCACTACAATGAGCAGTTCTTC.

The rearrangement uses TRBV30 and TRBJ1-6; no reliable D call. Germline CDR1 is GTSNPN and CDR2 is SVGIG (reference sequence). The CDR3 runs to 11 residues. V lost 1 base, J lost 10 bases, and 5 bases lay in between. The CDR3 nucleotides are TGTGCCTGGAGTGGGAACTCACCCCTCCACTTT. Amino acids: CAWSGNSPLHF.

The V call is TRBV19, the J call TRBJ1-6; D is unclear. Looked up from germline, CDR1 is LNHDA and CDR2 is SQIVND (reference sequence). The CDR3 length is 14 residues. The V end lost 7 bases, the J end lost 8 bases, and 15 bases lay between the germline ends. The CDR3 reads CASTPGRLDSPLHF. Here the CDR3 DNA reads TGTGCCAGTACCCCCGGGAGGTTGGATTCACCCCTCCACTTT.

The chain links TRBV19 to TRBJ2-5; possible D gene TRBD1, 5 bases. CDR1 is LNHDA, CDR2 SQIVND, per germline (reference sequence). Trimming removed 3 bases at V and 0 bases at J, with 8 bases between. The CDR3 consists of 14 residues. CDR3 protein: CASSMGLYQETQYF. Here the CDR3 DNA reads TGTGCCAGTAGTATGGGGCTGTACCAAGAGACCCAGTACTTC.

The genes are TRBV7-6 and TRBJ1-6; D gene ambiguous. Between the trimmed V and J ends, which lost 2 bases and 6 bases, there was a span of 11 bases. In germline, CDR1 is SGHVS, CDR2 FNYEAQ. CDR3 length: 15 residues. In DNA, the CDR3 is TGTGCCAGCAGCTTAAAAGTGGGCAGTAATTCACCCCTCCACTTT. Amino acid sequence: CASSLKVGSNSPLHF.

The rearrangement joins TRBV11-3 to TRBJ1-1; 8 bases are shared with TRBD1. Trimming at V came to 5 bases and at J to 3 bases, leaving 8 bases not matched to a gene. The CDR3 covers 15 residues. The germline gives CDR1 SGHNT, CDR2 YENEEA. DNA of the CDR3: TGTGCCAGCAGCGCGCGACAGGGGATTCACACTGAAGCTTTCTTT. Protein sequence: CASSARQGIHTEAFF.

The chain couples TRBV15 to TRBJ1-5; D not resolved. Trimming left V 0 bases short and J 6 bases short, with 15 bases between. Germline loops: CDR1 LNHNV, CDR2 YYDKDF (reference sequence). This CDR3 contains 16 residues. CDR3: CATSRDRRPSRQPQHF. The CDR3 coding sequence is TGTGCCACCAGCAGAGATCGACGACCTTCCCGTCAGCCCCAGCATTTT.

The chain couples TRBV18 to TRBJ1-5, with D hard to call. V lost 1 base and J 1 base, leaving 11 bases between the germline ends. The CDR3 has 16 residues. Germline-derived CDR1 and CDR2 are KGHSH and LQKENI. CDR3 sequence (DNA): TGTGCCAGCTCACCACGAGGAGGGTTGAGCAATCAGCCCCAGCATTTT. Translating gives CASSPRGGLSNQPQHF. Together with reference TRBV18 and TRBJ1-5, the CDR3 gives the full variable domain: NAGVMQNPRHLVRRRGQEARLRCSPMKGHSHVYWYRQLPEEGLKFMVYLQKENIIDESGMPKERFSAEFPKEGPSILRIQQVVRGDSAAYFCASSPRGGLSNQPQHFGDGTRLSIL.

The gene calls are TRBV18 and TRBJ1-1; tentative D call: TRBD1 (5 bases). In germline, CDR1 is KGHSH, CDR2 LQKENI. The CDR3 extends over 17 amino acids. The V end was cut by 0 bases, the J end by 0 bases, with 14 bases between. CDR3 amino acids: CASSPPQTRTMNTEAFF. In nucleotides, the CDR3 is TGTGCCAGCTCACCACCTCAAACCAGGACAATGAACACTGAAGCTTTCTTT.

The V gene is TRBV19, the J gene TRBJ2-7; 7 nucleotides match TRBD2. Germline CDR1 and CDR2: LNHDA and SQIVND (reference sequence). The CDR3 contains 15 residues. Unmatched junction bases numbered 10, after V lost 6 bases and J lost 2 bases. The CDR3 region is CASRVSQGGPYEQYF. Here the CDR3 DNA reads TGTGCCAGTAGAGTCTCGCAGGGAGGGCCCTACGAGCAGTACTTC.

This chain connects TRBV19 to TRBJ1-1, with D perhaps matching TRBD1 (6 bases). Germline assignment: CDR1 LNHDA and CDR2 SQIVND (reference sequence). This CDR3 comprises 15 residues. The germline V and J ends were trimmed by 5 bases and 2 bases, with 15 bases remaining between them. The CDR3 bases are TGTGCCAGTAGTCCTTCGGACAGTCCTAACACTGAAGCTTTCTTT. Translation gives CASSPSDSPNTEAFF.

The rearrangement links TRBV4-3 to TRBJ2-5; TRBD1 matches 9 bases. This CDR3 contains 13 residues. CDR1 and CDR2 (germline): LGHNA, YSLEER. V gave up 4 bases and J gave up 3 bases; unmatched junction bases: 0. The CDR3 reads CASSRDREETQYF. As DNA, the CDR3 is TGCGCCAGCAGCCGGGACAGGGAAGAGACCCAGTACTTC.

The CDR3 is CASSEVFATNEKLFF. CDR3 nucleotides: TGTGCCAGCAGTGAGGTCTTTGCAACTAATGAAAAACTGTTTTTT. The V and J genes are TRBV6-1 and TRBJ1-4; the D is unclear. V was trimmed by 3 bases and J by 0 bases, leaving 8 bases between them. The CDR3 is 15 amino acids. Germline-derived CDR1 and CDR2 are MNHNS and SASEGT.

CDR3: CASSFPAHGSYEQYF. The DNA of the CDR3 is TGTGCCAGCAGCTTCCCCGCCCATGGGTCCTACGAGCAGTACTTC. The chain couples TRBV7-9 to TRBJ2-7; D gene unclear. Per germline, CDR1 SEHNR and CDR2 FQNEAQ (reference sequence). The V end was cut by 3 bases, the J end by 1 base, with 13 bases between. This CDR3 is built from 15 residues.

The chain has TRBV3-1 (or the pseudogene TRBV3-2) and TRBJ2-3, with a weak D call TRBD2 (6 bases). V was shortened by 4 bases and J by 6 bases, with 14 bases between the two germline ends. The CDR3 has 14 amino acids. CDR1 and CDR2 from the germline V gene are LGHDT and YNNKEL (reference sequence). CDR3 sequence reads: CASSPSGLPDTQYF. The CDR3 region has the DNA TGTGCCAGCAGCCCTTCGGGACTCCCGGATACGCAGTATTTT.

Written as DNA, the CDR3 is TGTGCCAGCAGCCCCAAGCGGAGCTCCTACAATGAGCAGTTCTTC. Residues: CASSPKRSSYNEQFF. The rearrangement uses TRBV19 and TRBJ2-1; possibly TRBD2 for D (5 bases). The V and J ends lost 9 bases and 0 bases respectively, with 15 bases between them. This CDR3 is 15 amino acids long. Germline assignment: CDR1 LNHDA and CDR2 SQIVND (reference sequence).

The chain employs TRBV19 and TRBJ2-7, with D maybe TRBD1 (5 bases). V lost 3 bases, J lost 3 bases, and 15 bases lay in between. The germline gives CDR1 LNHDA, CDR2 SQIVND (reference sequence). The CDR3 contains 15 residues. The CDR3 coding sequence is TGTGCCAGTAGTATCCGCCAGGGCGGCGTCTACGAGCAGTACTTC. Translated, it gives CASSIRQGGVYEQYF.

V usage is TRBV10-3 and J usage is TRBJ1-2; weak D call: TRBD1 (5 bases). Germline V CDR1 and CDR2: ENHRY, SYGVKD. The CDR3 has 14 residues. The V end was cut by 2 bases, the J end by 4 bases, with 11 bases between. The CDR3 spells CAISEAQGCYGYTF. CDR3 DNA: TGTGCCATCAGTGAGGCCCAGGGTTGCTATGGCTACACCTTC.